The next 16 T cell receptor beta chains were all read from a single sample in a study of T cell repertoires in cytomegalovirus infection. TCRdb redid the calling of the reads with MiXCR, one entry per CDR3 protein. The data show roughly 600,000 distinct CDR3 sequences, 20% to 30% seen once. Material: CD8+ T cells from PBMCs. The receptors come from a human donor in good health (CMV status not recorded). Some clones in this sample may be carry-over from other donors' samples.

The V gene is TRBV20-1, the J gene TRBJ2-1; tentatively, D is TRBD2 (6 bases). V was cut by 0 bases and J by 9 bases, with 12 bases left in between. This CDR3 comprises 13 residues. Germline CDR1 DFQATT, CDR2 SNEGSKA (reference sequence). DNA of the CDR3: TGCAGTGCTAGAGATCCAGGCGGGGCTGAGCAGTTCTTC. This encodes CSARDPGGAEQFF.

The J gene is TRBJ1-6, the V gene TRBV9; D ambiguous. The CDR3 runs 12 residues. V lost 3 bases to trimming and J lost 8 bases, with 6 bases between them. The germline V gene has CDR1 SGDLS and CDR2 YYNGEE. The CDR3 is CASSAIDSPLHF. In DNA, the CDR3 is TGTGCCAGCAGCGCCATCGATTCACCCCTCCACTTT.

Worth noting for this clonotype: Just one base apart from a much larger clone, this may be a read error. The CDR3 region is CTSSSLAGVLDTQYF. CDR3 nucleotide sequence: TGTACCAGCAGCTCACTAGCGGGGGTCCTAGATACGCAGTATTTT. V is TRBV7-3 and J is TRBJ2-3, with 11 positions matching TRBD2. CDR1 SGHTA and CDR2 FQGTGA come from the germline V gene. This CDR3 region has 15 residues.

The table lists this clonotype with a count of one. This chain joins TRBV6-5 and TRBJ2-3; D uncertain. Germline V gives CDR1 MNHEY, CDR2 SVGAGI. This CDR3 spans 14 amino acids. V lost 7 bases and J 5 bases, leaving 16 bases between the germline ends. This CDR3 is CASNEYFGEDTQYF. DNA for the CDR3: TGTGCCAGCAACGAGTACTTTGGAGAAGATACGCAGTATTTT.

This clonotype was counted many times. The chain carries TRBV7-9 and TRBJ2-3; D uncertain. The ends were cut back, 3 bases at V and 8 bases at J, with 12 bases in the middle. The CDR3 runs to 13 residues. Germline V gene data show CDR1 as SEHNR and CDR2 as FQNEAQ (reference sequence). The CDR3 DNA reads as TGTGCCAGCAGCTTCCGGGCCCTTCCTACGCAGTATTTT. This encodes CASSFRALPTQYF.

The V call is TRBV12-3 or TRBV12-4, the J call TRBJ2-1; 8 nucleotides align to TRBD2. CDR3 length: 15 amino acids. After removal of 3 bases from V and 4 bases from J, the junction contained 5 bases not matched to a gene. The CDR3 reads CASSFSAGGYNEQFF. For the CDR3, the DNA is TGTGCCAGCAGTTTCTCGGCGGGGGGATACAATGAGCAGTTCTTC.

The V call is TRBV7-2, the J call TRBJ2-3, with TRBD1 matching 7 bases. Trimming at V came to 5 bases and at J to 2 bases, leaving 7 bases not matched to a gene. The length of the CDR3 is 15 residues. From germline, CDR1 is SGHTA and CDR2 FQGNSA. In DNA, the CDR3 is TGTGCCAGCAGCATCCAGGACAGGCCCACAGATACGCAGTATTTT. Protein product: CASSIQDRPTDTQYF.

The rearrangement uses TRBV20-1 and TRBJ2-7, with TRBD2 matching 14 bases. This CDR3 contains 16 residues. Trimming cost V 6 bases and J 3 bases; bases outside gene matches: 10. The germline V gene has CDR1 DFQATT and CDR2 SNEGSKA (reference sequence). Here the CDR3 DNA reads TGCAGTGCCCACCGGACTAGCGGGGGGTCGGTCTACGAGCAGTACGTC. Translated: CSAHRTSGGSVYEQYV.

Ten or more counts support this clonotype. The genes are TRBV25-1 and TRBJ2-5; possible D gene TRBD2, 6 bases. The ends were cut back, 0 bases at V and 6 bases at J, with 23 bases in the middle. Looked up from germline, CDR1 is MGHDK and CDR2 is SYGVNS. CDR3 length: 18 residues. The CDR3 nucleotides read TGTGCCAGCAGTGAATATAGAGAGACTAGTCGTTTTGCGAAGACCCAGTACTTC. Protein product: CASSEYRETSRFAKTQYF.

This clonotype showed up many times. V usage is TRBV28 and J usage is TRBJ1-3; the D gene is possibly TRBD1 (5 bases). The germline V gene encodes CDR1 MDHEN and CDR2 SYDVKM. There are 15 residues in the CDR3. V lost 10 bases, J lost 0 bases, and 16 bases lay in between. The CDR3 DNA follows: TGTGCCACCCACCGGGGACCGTACTCTGGAAACACCATATATTTT. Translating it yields CATHRGPYSGNTIYF.

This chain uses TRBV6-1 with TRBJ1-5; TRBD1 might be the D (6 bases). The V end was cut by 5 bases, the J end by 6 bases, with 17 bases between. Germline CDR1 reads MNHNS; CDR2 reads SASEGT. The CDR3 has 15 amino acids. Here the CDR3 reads CASSFDNRVRQPQHF. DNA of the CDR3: TGTGCCAGCAGTTTCGACAACAGGGTTCGTCAGCCCCAGCATTTT.

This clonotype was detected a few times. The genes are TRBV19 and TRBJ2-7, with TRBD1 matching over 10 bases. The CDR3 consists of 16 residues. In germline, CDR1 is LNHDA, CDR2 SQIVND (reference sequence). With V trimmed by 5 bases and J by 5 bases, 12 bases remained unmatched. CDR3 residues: CASSLLGTGDSDEQYF. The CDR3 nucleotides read TGTGCCAGTAGTTTATTAGGGACAGGGGATTCCGACGAGCAGTACTTC.

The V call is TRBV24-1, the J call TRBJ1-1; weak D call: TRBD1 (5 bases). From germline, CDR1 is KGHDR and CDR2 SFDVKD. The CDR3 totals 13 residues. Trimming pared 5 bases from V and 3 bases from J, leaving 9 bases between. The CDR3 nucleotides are TGTGCCACCAGTGGAACAGGCTACACTGAAGCTTTCTTT. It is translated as CATSGTGYTEAFF.

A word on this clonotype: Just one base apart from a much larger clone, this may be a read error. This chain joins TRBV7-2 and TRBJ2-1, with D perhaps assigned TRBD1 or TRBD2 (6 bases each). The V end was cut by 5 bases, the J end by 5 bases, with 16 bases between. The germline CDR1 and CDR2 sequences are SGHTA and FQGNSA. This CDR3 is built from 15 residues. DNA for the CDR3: TGTGCCAGCAGCCAAGGGGGGTGTTCTCACAATGAGCAGTTCTTC. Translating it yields CASSQGGCSHNEQFF. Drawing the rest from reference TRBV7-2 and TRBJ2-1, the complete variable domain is GAGVSQSPSNKVTEKGKDVELRCDPISGHTALYWYRQSLGQGLEFLIYFQGNSAPDKSGLPSDRFSAERTGGSVSTLTIQRTQQEDSAVYLCASSQGGCSHNEQFFGPGTRLTVL.

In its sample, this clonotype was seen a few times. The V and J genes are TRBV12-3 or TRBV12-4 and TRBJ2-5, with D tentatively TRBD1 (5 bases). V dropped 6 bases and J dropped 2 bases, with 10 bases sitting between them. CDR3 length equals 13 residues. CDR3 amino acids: CASSAGFQETQYF. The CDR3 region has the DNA TGTGCCAGCAGCGCAGGGTTTCAAGAGACCCAGTACTTC.

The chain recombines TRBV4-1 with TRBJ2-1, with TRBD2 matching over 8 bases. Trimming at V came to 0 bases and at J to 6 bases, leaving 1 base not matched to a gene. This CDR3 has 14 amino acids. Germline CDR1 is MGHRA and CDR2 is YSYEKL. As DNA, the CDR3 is TGCGCCAGCAGCCAAGATAGCGGGACCAATGAGCAGTTCTTC. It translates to CASSQDSGTNEQFF.